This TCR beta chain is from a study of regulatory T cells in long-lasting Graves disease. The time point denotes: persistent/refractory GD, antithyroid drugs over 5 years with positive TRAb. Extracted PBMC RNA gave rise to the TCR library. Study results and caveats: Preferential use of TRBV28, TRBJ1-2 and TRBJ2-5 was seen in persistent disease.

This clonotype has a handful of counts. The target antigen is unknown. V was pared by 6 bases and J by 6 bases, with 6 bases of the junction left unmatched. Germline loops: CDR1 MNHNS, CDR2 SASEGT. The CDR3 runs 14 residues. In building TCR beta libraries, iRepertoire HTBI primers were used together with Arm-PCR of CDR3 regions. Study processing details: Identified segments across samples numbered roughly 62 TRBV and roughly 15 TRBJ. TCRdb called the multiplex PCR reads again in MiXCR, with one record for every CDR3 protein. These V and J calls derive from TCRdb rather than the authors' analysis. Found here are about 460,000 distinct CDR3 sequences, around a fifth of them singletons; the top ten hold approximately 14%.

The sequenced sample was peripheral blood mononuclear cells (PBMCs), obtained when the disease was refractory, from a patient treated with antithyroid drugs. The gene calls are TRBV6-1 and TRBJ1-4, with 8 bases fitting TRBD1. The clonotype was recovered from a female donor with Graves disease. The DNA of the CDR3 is TGTGCCAGCAGAGGACAGGGTCGGGATGAAAAACTGTTTTTT. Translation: CASRGQGRDEKLFF.